This T cell receptor (beta chain) was observed in a study of radiotherapy plus CTLA-4 blockade in lung cancer. Profiling relied on immunoSEQ multiplex PCR, and the TCRdb table lists in-frame clones only, not all of them. This sample carries about 80,000 clones, approximately 84% of them seen once, and the ten largest clones take approximately 0.81%. This CDR3 has 14 residues. The TCR originated in a human donor with non-small cell lung cancer who had stable disease on radiotherapy plus ipilimumab. Sequences were derived from peripheral blood, sampled from a patient treated with radiotherapy plus ipilimumab. V is TRBV21-1 and J is TRBJ2-1; the table's D call, TRBD2, was not checked against the DNA. TRBV21-1 represents a pseudogene. The CDR3 DNA follows: TGTGCCAGCAACCTAGCGGGCCGCCTCCATGAGCAGTTCTTC. It specifies CASNLAGRLHEQFF.